The 8 T cell receptor beta chains reported below all come from one sample, sequenced in a study of identical twins. TCRdb redid the calling of the 5' RACE reads with MiXCR, one entry per CDR3 protein. Of 650,000 to 750,000 distinct CDR3 sequences listed, 21% are singletons. These records were also assigned to another study, of T cells expressing NK-cell markers.

The sample taken for sequencing was PBMCs. The receptor set was obtained from a woman aged 18-29 years in good health.

In this sample, this clonotype turned up many times. V gene TRBV20-1 combines with J gene TRBJ1-2; tentative D call: TRBD1 (6 bases). This CDR3 contains 13 residues. Trimming removed 0 bases from V and 4 bases from J, with 9 bases in between. Germline lookup yields CDR1 DFQATT and CDR2 SNEGSKA (reference sequence). CDR3 in DNA: TGCAGTGCTAGAGATCCGACAGGCTATGGCTACACCTTC. This translates into CSARDPTGYGYTF.

In its sample, this clonotype was seen many times. The junction departs from the called germline gene at one end, perhaps through a read error. V and J are TRBV7-2 and TRBJ2-1; D is ambiguous. The CDR3 loop spans 10 amino acids. Germline V gives CDR1 SGHTA, CDR2 FQGNSA. The CDR3: CASSLGGPSF. CDR3 DNA: TGTGCCAGCAGCTTGGGTGGACCAAGCTTC. Complete variable domain (other parts from reference TRBV7-2 and TRBJ2-1): GAGVSQSPSNKVTEKGKDVELRCDPISGHTALYWYRQSLGQGLEFLIYFQGNSAPDKSGLPSDRFSAERTGGSVSTLTIQRTQQEDSAVYLCASSLGGPSFGPGTRLTVL.

V is TRBV7-9 and J is TRBJ2-5, with 11 bases fitting TRBD1. The CDR3 runs to 15 residues. V trimming: 6 bases; J trimming: 2 bases; junction bases outside the gene matches: 5. Germline V CDR1 and CDR2: SEHNR, FQNEAQ (reference sequence). Written as DNA, the CDR3 is TGTGCCAGCAGATCGGGACAGGGGGAACAAGAGACCCAGTACTTC. This codes for CASRSGQGEQETQYF.

This clonotype was recorded once. The J gene is TRBJ1-1, the V gene TRBV29-1; D not resolved. The CDR3 has 12 amino acids. Germline values: CDR1 SQVTM, CDR2 ANQGSEA. Trimming removed 7 bases at V and 2 bases at J, with 11 bases between. The chain's CDR3 is CSGHRVNTEAFF. In nucleotides, the CDR3 is TGCAGCGGCCACAGAGTTAACACTGAAGCTTTCTTT.

This clonotype appeared many times. This sequence joins TRBV29-1 and TRBJ2-4; no firm D call. The CDR3 is made up of 13 amino acids. Trimming removed 6 bases from V and 0 bases from J, with 9 bases in between. The germline CDR1 and CDR2 sequences are SQVTM and ANQGSEA. CDR3 nucleotide sequence: TGCAGCGTCGCCACAGTAGCCAAAAACATTCAGTACTTC. Amino acids: CSVATVAKNIQYF.

The rearrangement links TRBV6-9 to TRBJ1-1, with a weak D call TRBD1 (5 bases). This CDR3 is 23 amino acids long. V was pared by 2 bases and J by 0 bases, with 34 bases between. CDR1 and CDR2 (germline): MNHGY, SVAAGI. The CDR3 nucleotides read TGTGCCAGCAGTTATAGGTCCCACAGGTCGGCTCATGGTCATCATCTCATGAACACTGAAGCTTTCTTT. Its protein product is CASSYRSHRSAHGHHLMNTEAFF.

This clonotype was observed a handful of times. The V gene is TRBV19, the J gene TRBJ1-5; no definite D call. V was cut by 3 bases and J by 0 bases, with 15 bases left in between. Germline CDR1 is LNHDA and CDR2 is SQIVND (reference sequence). The CDR3 is 17 amino acids. The CDR3 reads CASSISARRHSNQPQHF. CDR3 DNA: TGTGCCAGTAGTATTAGTGCCAGGAGGCATAGCAATCAGCCCCAGCATTTT. The variable domain in full, completed from reference TRBV19 and TRBJ1-5, reads DGGITQSPKYLFRKEGQNVTLSCEQNLNHDAMYWYRQDPGQGLRLIYYSQIVNDFQKGDIAEGYSVSREKKESFPLTVTSAQKNPTAFYLCASSISARRHSNQPQHFGDGTRLSIL.

J is TRBJ1-1 and V is TRBV27; D is possibly TRBD1 (5 bases). Trimming removed 7 bases from V and 9 bases from J, with 12 bases in between. The CDR3 extends over 11 amino acids. CDR1 is MNHEY, CDR2 SMNVEV, per germline (reference sequence). The CDR3 loop is CASIGGRKAFF. CDR3 sequence (DNA): TGTGCCAGCATCGGGGGGAGGAAAGCTTTCTTT.